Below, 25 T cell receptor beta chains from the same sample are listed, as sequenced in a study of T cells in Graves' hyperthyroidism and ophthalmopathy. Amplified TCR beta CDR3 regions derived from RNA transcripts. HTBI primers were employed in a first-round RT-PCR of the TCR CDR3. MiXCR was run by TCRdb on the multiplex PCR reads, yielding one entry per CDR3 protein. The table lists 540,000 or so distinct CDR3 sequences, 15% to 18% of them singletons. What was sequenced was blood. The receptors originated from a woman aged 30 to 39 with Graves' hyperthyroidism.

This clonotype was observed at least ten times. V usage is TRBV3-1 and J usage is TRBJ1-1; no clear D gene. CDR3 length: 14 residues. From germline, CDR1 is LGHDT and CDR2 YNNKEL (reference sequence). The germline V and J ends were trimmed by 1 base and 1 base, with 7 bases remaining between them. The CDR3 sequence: CASSQAGRNTEAFF. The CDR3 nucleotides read TGTGCCAGCAGCCAAGCCGGACGGAACACTGAAGCTTTCTTT. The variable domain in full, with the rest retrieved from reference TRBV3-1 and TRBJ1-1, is DTAVSQTPKYLVTQMGNDKSIKCEQNLGHDTMYWYKQDSKKFLKIMFSYNNKELIINETVPNRFSPKSPDKAHLNLHINSLELGDSAVYFCASSQAGRNTEAFFGQGTRLTVV.

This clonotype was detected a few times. The chain's CDR3 is CSVELGPNYEQYF. CDR3 in DNA: TGCAGCGTTGAACTCGGACCAAACTACGAGCAGTACTTC. This sequence joins TRBV29-1 and TRBJ2-7; D is unresolved. The CDR3 has 13 amino acids. In germline, CDR1 is SQVTM, CDR2 ANQGSEA. V lost 2 bases, J lost 3 bases, and 11 bases lay in between.

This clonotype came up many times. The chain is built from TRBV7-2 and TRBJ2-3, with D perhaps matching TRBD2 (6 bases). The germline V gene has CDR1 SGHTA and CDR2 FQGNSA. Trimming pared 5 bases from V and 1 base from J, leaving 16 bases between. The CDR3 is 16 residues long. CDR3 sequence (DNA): TGTGCCAGCAGCCGTCGAGGAGGGAGCGGCACAGATACGCAGTATTTT. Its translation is CASSRRGGSGTDTQYF.

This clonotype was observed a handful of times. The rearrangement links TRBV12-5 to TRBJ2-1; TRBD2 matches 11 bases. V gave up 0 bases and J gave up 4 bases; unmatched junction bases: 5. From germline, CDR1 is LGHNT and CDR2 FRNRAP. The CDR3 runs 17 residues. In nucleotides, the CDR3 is TGTGCTAGTGGTTTGGTACCCGGGACTAGCGGTTACAATGAGCAGTTCTTC. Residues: CASGLVPGTSGYNEQFF.

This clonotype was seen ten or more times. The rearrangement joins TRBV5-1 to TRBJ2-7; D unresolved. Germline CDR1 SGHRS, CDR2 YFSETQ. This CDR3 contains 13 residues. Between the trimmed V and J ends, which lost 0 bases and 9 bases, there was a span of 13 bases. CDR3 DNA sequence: TGCGCCAGCAGCTTGGACGGAACCACCGTGCAGTACTTC. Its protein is CASSLDGTTVQYF.

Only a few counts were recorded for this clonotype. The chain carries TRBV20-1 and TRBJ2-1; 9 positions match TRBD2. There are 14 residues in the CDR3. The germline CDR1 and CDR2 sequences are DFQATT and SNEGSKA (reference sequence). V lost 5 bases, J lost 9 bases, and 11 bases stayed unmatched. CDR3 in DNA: TGCAGTGCTCTTATAGCGGGAGAGGATGGTGAGCAGTTCTTC. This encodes CSALIAGEDGEQFF.

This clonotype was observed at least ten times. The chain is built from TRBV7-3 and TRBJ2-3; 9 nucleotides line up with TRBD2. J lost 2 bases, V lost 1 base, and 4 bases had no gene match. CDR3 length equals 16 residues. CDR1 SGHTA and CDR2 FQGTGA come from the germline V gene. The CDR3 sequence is CASSLMASGNTDTQYF. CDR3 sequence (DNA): TGTGCCAGCAGCTTAATGGCTAGCGGGAACACAGATACGCAGTATTTT.

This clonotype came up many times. Here the CDR3 reads CASSTTTGTEAFF. DNA for the CDR3: TGTGCCAGCAGCACAACAACGGGAACTGAAGCTTTCTTT. The chain employs TRBV11-2 and TRBJ1-1; D remains ambiguous. Trimming removed 5 bases from V and 5 bases from J, with 12 bases in between. The CDR3 covers 13 residues. Germline CDR1 reads SGHAT; CDR2 reads FQNNGV.

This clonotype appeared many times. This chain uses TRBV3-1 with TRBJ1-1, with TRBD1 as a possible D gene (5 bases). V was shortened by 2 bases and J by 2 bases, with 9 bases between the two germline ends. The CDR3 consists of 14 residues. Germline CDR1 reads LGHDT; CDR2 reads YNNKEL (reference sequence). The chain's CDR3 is CASSQNRRNTEAFF. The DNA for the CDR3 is TGTGCCAGCAGCCAAAACAGGAGAAACACTGAAGCTTTCTTT.

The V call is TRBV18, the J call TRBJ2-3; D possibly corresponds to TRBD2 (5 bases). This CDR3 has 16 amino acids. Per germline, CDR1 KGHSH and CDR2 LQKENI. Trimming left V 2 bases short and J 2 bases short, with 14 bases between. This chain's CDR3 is CASSPVAKTNTDTQYF. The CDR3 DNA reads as TGTGCCAGCTCACCAGTTGCCAAGACTAACACAGATACGCAGTATTTT.

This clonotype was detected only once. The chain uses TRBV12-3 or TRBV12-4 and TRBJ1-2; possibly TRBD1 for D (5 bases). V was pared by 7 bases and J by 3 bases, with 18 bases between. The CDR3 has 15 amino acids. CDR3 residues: CASKEEGISYYGYTF. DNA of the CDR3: TGTGCCAGCAAGGAGGAGGGGATATCGTACTATGGCTACACCTTC.

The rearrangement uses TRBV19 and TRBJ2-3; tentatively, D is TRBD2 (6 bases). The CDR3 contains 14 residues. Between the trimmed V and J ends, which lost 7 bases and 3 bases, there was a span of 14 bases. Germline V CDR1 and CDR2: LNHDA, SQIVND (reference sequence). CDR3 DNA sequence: TGTGCCAGTACCCCCGGGAGTTGGACAGATACGCAGTATTTT. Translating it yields CASTPGSWTDTQYF. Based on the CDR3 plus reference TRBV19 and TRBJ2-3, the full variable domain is DGGITQSPKYLFRKEGQNVTLSCEQNLNHDAMYWYRQDPGQGLRLIYYSQIVNDFQKGDIAEGYSVSREKKESFPLTVTSAQKNPTAFYLCASTPGSWTDTQYFGPGTRLTVL.

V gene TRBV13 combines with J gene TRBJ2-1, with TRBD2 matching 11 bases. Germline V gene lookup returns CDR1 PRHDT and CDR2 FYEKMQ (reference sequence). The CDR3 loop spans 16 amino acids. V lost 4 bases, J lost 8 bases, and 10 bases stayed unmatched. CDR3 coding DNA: TGTGCCAGCAGCTCCCTTACTAGCGGGAGTATATATGAGCAGTTCTTC. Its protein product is CASSSLTSGSIYEQFF.

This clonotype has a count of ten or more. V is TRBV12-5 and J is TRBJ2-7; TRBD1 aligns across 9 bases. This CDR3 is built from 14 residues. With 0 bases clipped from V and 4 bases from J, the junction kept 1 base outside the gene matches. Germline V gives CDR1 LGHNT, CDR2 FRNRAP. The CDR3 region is CASGLVDRGYEQYF. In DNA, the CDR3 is TGTGCTAGTGGTTTGGTTGACAGGGGGTACGAGCAGTACTTC.

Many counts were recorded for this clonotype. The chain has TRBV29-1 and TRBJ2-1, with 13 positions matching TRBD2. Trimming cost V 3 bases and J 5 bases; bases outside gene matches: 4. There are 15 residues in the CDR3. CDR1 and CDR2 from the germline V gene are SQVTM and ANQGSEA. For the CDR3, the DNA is TGCAGCGTTGATTGGACTAGCGGGAGTAACAATGAGCAGTTCTTC. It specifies CSVDWTSGSNNEQFF.

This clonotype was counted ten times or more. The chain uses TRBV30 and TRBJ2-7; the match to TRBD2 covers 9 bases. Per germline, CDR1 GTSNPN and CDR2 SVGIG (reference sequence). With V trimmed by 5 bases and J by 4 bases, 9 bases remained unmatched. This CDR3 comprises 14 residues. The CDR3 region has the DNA TGTGCCTGGGGCCCCCCTAGCGGGACGTACGAGCAGTACTTC. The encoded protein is CAWGPPSGTYEQYF.

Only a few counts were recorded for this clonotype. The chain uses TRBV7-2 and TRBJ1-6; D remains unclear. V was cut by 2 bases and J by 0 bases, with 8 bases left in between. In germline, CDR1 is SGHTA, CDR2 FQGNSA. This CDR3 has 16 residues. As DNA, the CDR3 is TGTGCCAGCAGCTTATCAAGAAGCTCCTATAATTCACCCCTCCACTTT. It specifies CASSLSRSSYNSPLHF.

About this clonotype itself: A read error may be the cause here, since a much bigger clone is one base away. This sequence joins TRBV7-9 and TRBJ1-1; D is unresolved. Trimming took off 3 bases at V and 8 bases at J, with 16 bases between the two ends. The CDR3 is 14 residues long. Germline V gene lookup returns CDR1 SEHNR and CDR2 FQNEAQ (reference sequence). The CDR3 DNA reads TGTGCCAGCAGCTTTCCTATGGGGTCTGGGGAAGCTTTCTTT. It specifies CASSFPMGSGEAFF.

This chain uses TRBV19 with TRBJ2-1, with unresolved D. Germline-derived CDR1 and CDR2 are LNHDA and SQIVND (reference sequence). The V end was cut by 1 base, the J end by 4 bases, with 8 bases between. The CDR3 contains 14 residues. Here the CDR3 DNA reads TGTGCCAGTAGTATAGCGGACGGGTACAATGAGCAGTTCTTC. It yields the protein CASSIADGYNEQFF. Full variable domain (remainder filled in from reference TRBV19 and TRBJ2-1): DGGITQSPKYLFRKEGQNVTLSCEQNLNHDAMYWYRQDPGQGLRLIYYSQIVNDFQKGDIAEGYSVSREKKESFPLTVTSAQKNPTAFYLCASSIADGYNEQFFGPGTRLTVL.

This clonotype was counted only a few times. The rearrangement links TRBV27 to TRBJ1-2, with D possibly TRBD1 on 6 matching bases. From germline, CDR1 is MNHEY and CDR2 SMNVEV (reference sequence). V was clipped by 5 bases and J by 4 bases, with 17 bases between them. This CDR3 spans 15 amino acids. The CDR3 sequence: CASSAKDGTTYGYTF. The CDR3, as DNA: TGTGCCAGCAGTGCTAAGGACGGGACAACCTATGGCTACACCTTC.

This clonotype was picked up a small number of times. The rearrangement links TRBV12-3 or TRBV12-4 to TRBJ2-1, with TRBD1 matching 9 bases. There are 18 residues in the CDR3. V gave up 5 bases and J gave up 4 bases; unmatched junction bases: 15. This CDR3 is CASSLGTLAGQGYNEQFF. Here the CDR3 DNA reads TGTGCCAGCAGTCTAGGAACCTTGGCGGGACAGGGATACAATGAGCAGTTCTTC.

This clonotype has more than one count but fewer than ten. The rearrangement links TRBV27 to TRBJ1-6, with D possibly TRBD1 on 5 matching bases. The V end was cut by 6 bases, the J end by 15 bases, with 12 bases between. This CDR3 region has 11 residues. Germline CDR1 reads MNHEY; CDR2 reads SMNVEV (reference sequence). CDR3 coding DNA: TGTGCCAGCAGCACCGGACAACTCCTCCACTTT. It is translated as CASSTGQLLHF.

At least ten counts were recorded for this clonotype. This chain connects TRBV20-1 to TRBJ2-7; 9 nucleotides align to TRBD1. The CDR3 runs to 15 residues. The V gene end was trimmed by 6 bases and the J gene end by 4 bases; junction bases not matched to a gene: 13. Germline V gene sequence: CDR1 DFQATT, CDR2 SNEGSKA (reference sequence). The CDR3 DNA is TGCAGTGCAGACGACCGGGACAGGGCCCTTTACGAGCAGTACTTC. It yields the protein CSADDRDRALYEQYF.

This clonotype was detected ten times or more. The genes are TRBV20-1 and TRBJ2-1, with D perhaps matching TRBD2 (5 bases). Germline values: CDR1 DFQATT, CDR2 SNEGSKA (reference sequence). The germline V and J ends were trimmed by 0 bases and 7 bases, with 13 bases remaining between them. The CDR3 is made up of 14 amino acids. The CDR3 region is CSARDALEWNEQFF. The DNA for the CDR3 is TGCAGTGCTAGAGATGCACTAGAATGGAATGAGCAGTTCTTC.

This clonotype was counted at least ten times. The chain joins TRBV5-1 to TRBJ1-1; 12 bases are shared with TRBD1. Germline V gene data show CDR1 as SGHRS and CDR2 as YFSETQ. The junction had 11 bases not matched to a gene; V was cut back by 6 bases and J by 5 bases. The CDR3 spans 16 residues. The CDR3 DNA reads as TGCGCCAGCAACTTCCGGGACAGGGGGCCGTGGACTGAAGCTTTCTTT. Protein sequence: CASNFRDRGPWTEAFF.